The 30 T cell receptor beta chains presented below share a single source sample, sequenced in a study of cytomegalovirus exposure and HLA in healthy donors. With 60 Vbeta and 13 Jbeta primers, the PCR was carried out. Libraries were prepared by immunoSEQ multiplex PCR; TCRdb keeps only in-frame clonotypes and omits some of them. The sample has some 160,000 clones, roughly 73% seen once; the top ten hold about 1.4%. Sample: PBMCs. All receptors come from a woman aged 25 to 45 in good health and CMV-seronegative.

This clone was observed a handful of times. This chain links TRBV11-2 with TRBJ2-5; 15 bases agree with TRBD2. V lost 5 bases to trimming and J lost 5 bases; unmatched junction nucleotides: 6. The CDR3 is made up of 16 amino acids. The germline gives CDR1 SGHAT, CDR2 FQNNGV. CDR3 loop: CASSPGLAGGLETQYF. In DNA, the CDR3 is TGTGCCAGCAGCCCAGGACTAGCGGGGGGGCTGGAGACCCAGTACTTC.

The chain joins TRBV6-5 to TRBJ1-5; maybe TRBD1 (6 bases). Germline CDR1 is MNHEY and CDR2 is SVGAGI. CDR3 length equals 15 residues. Between the trimmed V and J ends, which lost 6 bases and 7 bases, there was a span of 19 bases. CDR3 in amino acids: CASRPLTGVGQPQHF. The CDR3 bases are TGTGCCAGCAGGCCGCTGACAGGAGTTGGGCAGCCCCAGCATTTT.

This clone has only a few counts. The chain carries TRBV27 and TRBJ1-5; TRBD1 aligns across 7 bases. There are 16 residues in the CDR3. Germline CDR1 MNHEY, CDR2 SMNVEV (reference sequence). With 5 bases clipped from V and 5 bases from J, the junction kept 12 bases outside the gene matches. CDR3: CASSPRDRRRDQPQHF. CDR3 bases: TGTGCCAGCAGTCCTAGGGACAGACGGAGGGATCAGCCCCAGCATTTT.

This clone was detected only a few times. This sequence joins TRBV5-4 and TRBJ2-3; 7 nucleotides agree with TRBD2. Germline CDR1 SGHNT, CDR2 YYREEE (reference sequence). This CDR3 is 15 amino acids long. Germline trimming cut 2 bases from V and 0 bases from J; bases unmatched to any gene: 3. The CDR3 here is CASSFGGGSTDTQYF. CDR3 nucleotides: TGTGCCAGCAGCTTCGGCGGGGGTAGCACAGATACGCAGTATTTT. Based on the CDR3 plus reference TRBV5-4 and TRBJ2-3, the full variable domain is ETGVTQSPTHLIKTRGQQVTLRCSSQSGHNTVSWYQQALGQGPQFIFQYYREEENGRGNFPPRFSGLQFPNYSSELNVNALELDDSALYLCASSFGGGSTDTQYFGPGTRLTVL.

To note about this clone: An end of the junction does not agree with germline; a read error may underlie this. The chain links TRBV7-9 to TRBJ2-5; TRBD1 matches 8 bases. The germline gives CDR1 SEHNR, CDR2 FQNEAQ (reference sequence). The CDR3 extends over 13 amino acids. The CDR3 sequence is CSSTKDREETQYF. DNA of the CDR3: TGTTCCAGCACCAAGGACAGGGAAGAGACCCAGTACTTC.

The CDR3 spells CASSLRTGAPNTGELFF. The DNA for the CDR3 is TGTGCCAGCAGCTTAAGAACAGGGGCGCCTAACACCGGGGAGCTGTTTTTT. This rearrangement joins TRBV9 to TRBJ2-2; 7 bases are a match to TRBD1. This CDR3 spans 17 amino acids. Germline CDR1 SGDLS, CDR2 YYNGEE. V shed 4 bases, J shed 2 bases, and the junction held 11 bases outside the gene matches.

Note on this clone: The junction shows a germline mismatch at one end, possibly a read error. The CDR3 bases are TGTACCAGTAGTCCGGGGGGACAGGGGAACACCGGGGAGCTGTTTTTT. Translated: CTSSPGGQGNTGELFF. The chain uses TRBV19 and TRBJ2-2; 9 positions match TRBD1. The V gene's germline CDR1 is LNHDA and CDR2 SQIVND (reference sequence). CDR3 length: 16 residues.

The rearrangement joins TRBV6-1 to TRBJ2-1, with D possibly matching TRBD2 (6 bases). The V gene lost 4 bases and the J gene lost 7 bases, with 20 bases spanning the gap. In germline, CDR1 is MNHNS, CDR2 SASEGT. The CDR3 runs to 16 residues. The CDR3 bases are TGTGCCAGCAGTGGGGCGGGGACCAGGCAGCCTAATGAGCAGTTCTTC. Protein product: CASSGAGTRQPNEQFF.

This clone was detected only once. The rearrangement uses TRBV7-6 and TRBJ2-5, with D perhaps matching TRBD2 (6 bases). The germline V and J ends were trimmed by 2 bases and 11 bases, with 12 bases remaining between them. Germline V gene data show CDR1 as SGHVS and CDR2 as FNYEAQ. This CDR3 is 12 amino acids long. CDR3 nucleotides: TGTGCCAGCAGCTTAACCGCCCGGGAGCAGTACTTC. This encodes CASSLTAREQYF.

The chain uses TRBV30 and TRBJ2-1; possible D gene TRBD1, 6 bases. Germline lookup yields CDR1 GTSNPN and CDR2 SVGIG (reference sequence). V lost 8 bases and J 5 bases, leaving 19 bases between the germline ends. The CDR3 consists of 14 residues. DNA for the CDR3: TGTGCCCTAAACAGGGTGAAAGAGGACAATGAGCAGTTCTTC. Protein product: CALNRVKEDNEQFF.

This clone came up once. This chain links TRBV9 with TRBJ1-1; D call uncertain. Germline V CDR1 and CDR2: SGDLS, YYNGEE. This CDR3 is built from 13 residues. Between the trimmed V and J ends, which lost 4 bases and 4 bases, there was a span of 11 bases. CDR3 bases: TGTGCCAGCAGCACGAAAGAGGCCACTGAAGCTTTCTTT. Encoded protein: CASSTKEATEAFF.

V is TRBV10-3 and J is TRBJ1-1, with D tentatively TRBD1 (6 bases). V lost 5 bases to trimming and J lost 5 bases, with 12 bases between them. Per germline, CDR1 ENHRY and CDR2 SYGVKD. The CDR3 has 13 residues. The CDR3: CAISYDRPTEAFF. The CDR3 region has the DNA TGTGCCATCAGTTATGACAGGCCGACTGAAGCTTTCTTT.

The V and J genes are TRBV10-3 and TRBJ2-1, with 12 bases identical to TRBD2. V was clipped by 11 bases and J by 2 bases; unmatched bases: 7. The germline V gene has CDR1 ENHRY and CDR2 SYGVKD. The CDR3 loop spans 15 amino acids. The CDR3 is CAAQTSGGTYNEQFF. In DNA, the CDR3 is TGTGCCGCACAGACTAGCGGGGGAACCTACAATGAGCAGTTCTTC.

The chain joins TRBV5-6 to TRBJ2-1; 11 nucleotides align to TRBD2. V lost 1 base and J lost 2; bases outside the gene matches: 2. CDR1 SGHDT and CDR2 YYEEEE come from the germline V gene. The CDR3 has 16 residues. The CDR3: CASSLWGLAAYNEQFF. For the CDR3, the DNA is TGTGCCAGCAGCTTGTGGGGACTAGCGGCCTACAATGAGCAGTTCTTC.

This chain connects TRBV4-1 to TRBJ1-5; 7 bases line up with TRBD1. The CDR3 runs to 16 residues. Unmatched junction bases numbered 5, after V lost 1 base and J lost 2 bases. The germline V gene encodes CDR1 MGHRA and CDR2 YSYEKL. The DNA of the CDR3 is TGCGCCAGCAGCCAAGCCCCCCAGGGGGGCAATCAGCCCCAGCATTTT. Translation gives CASSQAPQGGNQPQHF.

This clone was counted between two and nine times. V and J are TRBV28 and TRBJ2-3; D may be TRBD2 (6 bases). Germline V gene data show CDR1 as MDHEN and CDR2 as SYDVKM. CDR3 length: 16 amino acids. V shed 3 bases and J shed 2 bases, with 15 bases lying between them. CDR3 DNA: TGTGCCAGCAGTTTGGAGGGGTTCCGCTTCACAGATACGCAGTATTTT. Protein: CASSLEGFRFTDTQYF.

The chain is built from TRBV2 and TRBJ2-3; TRBD2 matches 10 bases. CDR1 SNHLY and CDR2 FYNNEI come from the germline V gene. CDR3 length equals 14 residues. Losses at the gene ends were 11 bases for V and 6 bases for J; bases not matched to a gene: 11. The CDR3 DNA follows: TGTGCCGACTCTAGCGGGGGTATGGGGGATACGCAGTATTTT. It is translated as CADSSGGMGDTQYF.

This clone was recorded once. This chain connects TRBV28 to TRBJ1-1; 8 bases agree with TRBD1. This CDR3 region has 14 residues. After removal of 8 bases from V and 5 bases from J, the junction contained 10 bases not matched to a gene. The germline V gene encodes CDR1 MDHEN and CDR2 SYDVKM. The CDR3 DNA is TGTGCCAGCCCTCCCCCCAGGGGGCGAACTGAAGCTTTCTTT. Translating it yields CASPPPRGRTEAFF.

The chain carries TRBV16 and TRBJ1-5; D gene uncertain. Trimming removed 2 bases from V and 6 bases from J, with 5 bases in between. CDR1 and CDR2 (germline): KGHSY, FQNENV. The CDR3 has 12 amino acids. The CDR3 reads CASSQRLQPQHF. The CDR3 DNA reads TGTGCCAGCAGCCAACGTCTTCAGCCCCAGCATTTT.

This chain joins TRBV11-2 and TRBJ2-7; 7 bases line up with TRBD2. Trimming cost V 2 bases and J 2 bases; bases outside gene matches: 6. Germline V gives CDR1 SGHAT, CDR2 FQNNGV. This CDR3 region has 15 residues. The CDR3, as DNA: TGTGCCAGCAGCTTATTTGGGGGGGGTGCCTACGAGCAGTACTTC. This gives the protein CASSLFGGGAYEQYF.

In this sample, this clone turned up many times. V gene TRBV10-3 combines with J gene TRBJ1-1; D unclear. CDR1 is ENHRY, CDR2 SYGVKD, per germline. The length of the CDR3 is 13 residues. Trimming stripped 5 bases from V and 1 base from J, with 8 bases between. CDR3 loop: CAISYDTNTEAFF. As DNA, the CDR3 is TGTGCCATCAGTTATGACACGAACACTGAAGCTTTCTTT.

This clone was detected a few times. A read error may account for a junction end that differs from germline. The V call is TRBV19, the J call TRBJ2-6, with D tentatively TRBD1 (6 bases). This CDR3 has 15 residues. Germline CDR1 and CDR2: LNHDA and SQIVND (reference sequence). The CDR3 coding sequence is TGTGCCAGTGGCACAGGGACCACTGGGGCCAACGGCCTGACTTTC. Translated: CASGTGTTGANGLTF. Based on the CDR3 plus reference TRBV19 and TRBJ2-6, the full variable domain is DGGITQSPKYLFRKEGQNVTLSCEQNLNHDAMYWYRQDPGQGLRLIYYSQIVNDFQKGDIAEGYSVSREKKESFPLTVTSAQKNPTAFYLCASGTGTTGANGLTFGAGSRLTVL.

The rearrangement joins TRBV5-4 to TRBJ2-5; D possibly corresponds to TRBD1 (6 bases). This CDR3 comprises 12 residues. V lost 5 bases and J 4 bases, leaving 9 bases between the germline ends. CDR1 and CDR2 from the germline V gene are SGHNT and YYREEE (reference sequence). For the CDR3, the DNA is TGTGCCAGCAGGGGGGCCGGAGAGACCCAGTACTTC. It specifies CASRGAGETQYF.

The V gene is TRBV7-8, the J gene TRBJ2-5; TRBD1 matches at 8 bases. After removal of 3 bases from V and 3 bases from J, the junction contained 3 bases not matched to a gene. The CDR3 extends over 14 amino acids. Germline CDR1 reads SGHVS; CDR2 reads FQNEAQ. The CDR3 spells CASSFDRGEETQYF. The CDR3 region has the DNA TGTGCCAGCAGCTTTGACAGGGGCGAAGAGACCCAGTACTTC.

The sample holds a few counts of this clone. V is TRBV4-2 and J is TRBJ2-2, with TRBD2 as a possible D gene (6 bases). Germline CDR1 LGHNA, CDR2 YNFKEQ. The CDR3 spans 14 residues. V lost 1 base and J 4 bases, leaving 7 bases between the germline ends. The CDR3: CASSQVGGTGELFF. The DNA of the CDR3 is TGTGCCAGCAGCCAAGTGGGGGGCACCGGGGAGCTGTTTTTT.

This chain connects TRBV6-4 to TRBJ1-6; 8 positions agree with TRBD1. CDR3 length equals 15 residues. V lost 8 bases to trimming and J lost 2 bases; unmatched junction nucleotides: 5. Germline values: CDR1 MRHNA, CDR2 SNTAGT. The CDR3 loop is CASGLQGAYNSPLHF. The CDR3 bases are TGTGCCAGCGGTCTACAGGGGGCCTATAATTCACCCCTCCACTTT.

This clone was seen only once. This chain connects TRBV5-1 to TRBJ2-1; 13 bases match TRBD2. This CDR3 spans 16 amino acids. Germline V gene sequence: CDR1 SGHRS, CDR2 YFSETQ. V lost 4 bases and J lost 7; bases outside the gene matches: 8. CDR3 amino acids: CASSPYTSGGANEQFF. The CDR3 bases are TGCGCCAGCAGCCCCTATACTAGCGGGGGGGCTAATGAGCAGTTCTTC.

The chain links TRBV7-9 to TRBJ1-2, with D unclear. V was clipped by 4 bases and J by 4 bases, with 13 bases between them. The CDR3 loop spans 14 amino acids. Germline CDR1 and CDR2: SEHNR and FQNEAQ (reference sequence). CDR3 nucleotide sequence: TGTGCCAGCAGCTCGGACGGAGGTCTCTATGGCTACACCTTC. The encoded protein is CASSSDGGLYGYTF.

The chain employs TRBV5-6 and TRBJ2-2, with a possible D match to TRBD1 (5 bases). Deletions cut 2 bases from V and 5 bases from J, with 7 bases between. CDR3 length equals 13 residues. The germline gives CDR1 SGHDT, CDR2 YYEEEE. The CDR3 sequence is CASSFAGTGELFF. The CDR3 bases are TGTGCCAGCAGCTTCGCAGGGACCGGGGAGCTGTTTTTT.

The chain is built from TRBV19 and TRBJ1-6; TRBD1 matches at 7 bases. Per germline, CDR1 LNHDA and CDR2 SQIVND (reference sequence). This CDR3 comprises 14 residues. With V trimmed by 3 bases and J by 8 bases, 4 bases remained unmatched. The CDR3 protein is CASSMDQGDSPLHF. The CDR3 nucleotides are TGTGCCAGTAGTATGGACCAGGGGGATTCACCCCTCCACTTT.